Each of the 23 T cell receptor beta chains below was sequenced from the same sample in a study of blood T cell repertoires in COVID-19. Only in-frame clones appear in the TCRdb table, and some are missing; sequencing was by immunoSEQ multiplex PCR. This table has some 110,000 clones, 70% to 80% appearing once. The material sequenced was peripheral blood. The origin of the receptors is a man in his fifties or sixties with acute or convalescent COVID-19.

This rearrangement joins TRBV19 to TRBJ2-5; weak D call: TRBD2 (7 bases). The CDR3 is 14 residues long. CDR1 and CDR2 from the germline V gene are LNHDA and SQIVND (reference sequence). Trimming pared 8 bases from V and 0 bases from J, leaving 13 bases between. The CDR3 DNA sequence: TGTGCCAGTGGGGGGGGGCGCAACCAAGAGACCCAGTACTTC. Encoded protein: CASGGGRNQETQYF.

The J gene is TRBJ2-2, the V gene TRBV7-8, with 7 nucleotides matching TRBD1. V shed 0 bases and J 3 bases; nucleotides not matched to a gene: 1. The germline V gene encodes CDR1 SGHVS and CDR2 FQNEAQ. CDR3 length: 15 residues. Written as DNA, the CDR3 is TGTGCCAGCAGCTTAGCGGGACAGTACACCGGGGAGCTGTTTTTT. As protein: CASSLAGQYTGELFF.

V is TRBV7-3 and J is TRBJ1-5; D remains ambiguous. This CDR3 region has 16 residues. The germline V and J ends were trimmed by 3 bases and 0 bases, with 12 bases remaining between them. Germline loops: CDR1 SGHTA, CDR2 FQGTGA. CDR3 sequence (DNA): TGTGCCAGCAGCTTTATAACCGTAGCTAGCAATCAGCCCCAGCATTTT. It specifies CASSFITVASNQPQHF.

Note on this clone: This sample includes further DNA sequences coding for the same CDR3. This sequence joins TRBV6-1 and TRBJ2-5, with 7 bases matching TRBD2. The CDR3 is made up of 14 amino acids. Per germline, CDR1 MNHNS and CDR2 SASEGT. After removal of 1 base from V and 3 bases from J, the junction contained 2 bases not matched to a gene. CDR3 DNA: TGTGCCAGCAGTGAAGGGGCGGGAGAAGAGACCCAGTACTTC. Its translation: CASSEGAGEETQYF.

In this sample, this clone turned up a few times. The rearrangement joins TRBV15 to TRBJ1-1, with a weak D call TRBD1 (6 bases). This CDR3 is built from 17 residues. CDR1 LNHNV and CDR2 YYDKDF come from the germline V gene (reference sequence). V shed 3 bases and J shed 0 bases, with 17 bases lying between them. The CDR3 bases are TGTGCCACCAGCAGTCCGACAGGCTTGGAGGTGAACACTGAAGCTTTCTTT. It encodes CATSSPTGLEVNTEAFF.

V gene TRBV5-4 combines with J gene TRBJ2-5; the D is unclear. Germline-derived CDR1 and CDR2 are SGHNT and YYREEE (reference sequence). Between the trimmed V and J ends, which lost 2 bases and 1 base, there was a span of 6 bases. The CDR3 runs to 13 residues. The CDR3 coding sequence is TGTGCCAGCAGCTTAGTTAGCCAAGAGACCCAGTACTTC. Protein: CASSLVSQETQYF.

The genes are TRBV9 and TRBJ2-3; 8 bases are a match to TRBD2. This CDR3 has 15 residues. J gave up 3 bases and V 4 bases, and 7 bases lay outside the gene matches. Germline V gene data show CDR1 as SGDLS and CDR2 as YYNGEE. CDR3 amino acids: CASSKTSVQTDTQYF. The CDR3 nucleotides are TGTGCCAGCAGCAAGACTAGCGTTCAGACAGATACGCAGTATTTT.

CDR3 loop: CASNQGRGSSEAFF. The CDR3 bases are TGTGCCAGCAACCAGGGGAGGGGGAGCTCTGAAGCTTTCTTT. The chain recombines TRBV5-5 with TRBJ1-1; a possible D gene is TRBD1 (6 bases). Deletions cut 6 bases from V and 6 bases from J, with 18 bases between. The CDR3 loop spans 14 amino acids. The germline gives CDR1 SGHKS, CDR2 YYEKEE (reference sequence).

V usage is TRBV21-1 and J usage is TRBJ2-6; the DNA was not used to check the table's D call, TRBD2. TRBV21-1 is listed as a pseudogene. The CDR3 is made up of 19 amino acids. As DNA, the CDR3 is TGTGCCAGCAGCAAATCGACTAGCGCGGAGAGCTCTGGGGCCAACGTCCTGACTTTC. Its translation: CASSKSTSAESSGANVLTF.

The CDR3, as DNA: TGTGCCAGCAGCCAAGTAGGGACTAGCGGGGGCTACTCCTACAATGAGCAGTTCTTC. It yields the protein CASSQVGTSGGYSYNEQFF. The genes are TRBV3-1 (or the pseudogene TRBV3-2) and TRBJ2-1; TRBD2 aligns across 14 bases. The CDR3 is made up of 19 amino acids. Germline assignment: CDR1 LGHDT and CDR2 YNNKEL (reference sequence). V trimming: 1 base; J trimming: 0 bases; junction bases outside the gene matches: 5.

V gene TRBV27 combines with J gene TRBJ2-2; 8 positions agree with TRBD2. V shed 6 bases and J 2 bases; nucleotides not matched to a gene: 5. The CDR3 consists of 15 residues. Germline V lookup: CDR1 MNHEY, CDR2 SMNVEV (reference sequence). This CDR3 is CASRRGLANTGELFF. Here the CDR3 DNA reads TGTGCCAGCAGACGAGGACTAGCCAACACCGGGGAGCTGTTTTTT.

Only one count was recorded for this clone. The gene calls are TRBV9 and TRBJ2-5; D may be TRBD1 (6 bases). The length of the CDR3 is 13 residues. Germline-derived CDR1 and CDR2 are SGDLS and YYNGEE. With 3 bases removed from V and 2 bases from J, the gap between germline ends came to 8 bases. CDR3 sequence (DNA): TGTGCCAGCAGCGCGGACAGACAAGAGACCCAGTACTTC. It yields the protein CASSADRQETQYF.

The chain joins TRBV11-2 to TRBJ1-5; 9 bases are a match to TRBD1. Trimming at V came to 5 bases and at J to 4 bases, leaving 3 bases not matched to a gene. The CDR3 covers 14 residues. Looked up from germline, CDR1 is SGHAT and CDR2 is FQNNGV. As DNA, the CDR3 is TGTGCCAGCAGCCCGACAGGGGGGAATCAGCCCCAGCATTTT. Translated, it gives CASSPTGGNQPQHF.

The gene calls are TRBV2 and TRBJ2-5; 12 bases align to TRBD2. CDR1 is SNHLY and CDR2 is FYNNEI in the germline V gene. This CDR3 comprises 15 residues. The ends lost 6 bases at V and 1 base at J; junction bases unmatched: 3. This chain's CDR3 is CASSGLAGSQETQYF. Written as DNA, the CDR3 is TGTGCCAGCAGCGGACTAGCGGGGAGCCAAGAGACCCAGTACTTC.

The chain carries TRBV2 and TRBJ1-1, with D maybe TRBD1 (6 bases). CDR1 is SNHLY, CDR2 FYNNEI, per germline. This CDR3 contains 13 residues. The ends were cut back, 9 bases at V and 1 base at J, with 12 bases in the middle. In DNA, the CDR3 is TGTGCCAGTACCGGGACAAAGAACACTGAAGCTTTCTTT. It is translated as CASTGTKNTEAFF. Drawing the rest from reference TRBV2 and TRBJ1-1, the complete variable domain is EPEVTQTPSHQVTQMGQEVILRCVPISNHLYFYWYRQILGQKVEFLVSFYNNEISEKSEIFDDQFSVERPDGSNFTLKIRSTKLEDSAMYFCASTGTKNTEAFFGQGTRLTVV.

The rearrangement links TRBV7-8 to TRBJ2-5, with a tentative D call TRBD2 (5 bases). CDR1 and CDR2 (germline): SGHVS, FQNEAQ. Trimming left V 0 bases short and J 7 bases short, with 15 bases between. The CDR3 totals 15 residues. The CDR3 nucleotides read TGTGCCAGCAGCTTAGCGGAGGCCTACACGGGGACCCAGTACTTC. Translating gives CASSLAEAYTGTQYF.

The chain uses TRBV7-6 and TRBJ2-1; 10 positions agree with TRBD2. The CDR3 is made up of 16 amino acids. CDR1 and CDR2 from the germline V gene are SGHVS and FNYEAQ. The trim removed 2 bases at V and 7 bases at J, leaving 8 bases unmatched. The CDR3 sequence: CASSLLSSGGGNEQFF. The CDR3 bases are TGTGCCAGCAGCTTATTATCTAGCGGGGGAGGGAATGAGCAGTTCTTC.

J is TRBJ1-4 and V is TRBV5-6; the D gene is possibly TRBD1 (5 bases). The germline V gene has CDR1 SGHDT and CDR2 YYEEEE. Trimming removed 4 bases at V and 11 bases at J, with 12 bases between. The CDR3 spans 12 residues. CDR3 residues: CASSPPGGKLFF. CDR3 nucleotides: TGTGCCAGCAGCCCGCCGGGGGGGAAACTGTTTTTT.

A remark on this clone: Relative to the germline gene, one junction end is altered; a read error may explain this. The CDR3 bases are TGTGCTAGCAGCCACCACCGTAGGGACTTTTATAGCAATCAGCCCCAGCATTTT. It yields the protein CASSHHRRDFYSNQPQHF. V gene TRBV7-7 combines with J gene TRBJ1-5, with TRBD1 as a possible D gene (5 bases). CDR3 length: 18 residues. Germline CDR1 reads SSHAT; CDR2 reads FNYEAQ (reference sequence).

The chain uses TRBV10-3 and TRBJ1-2, with D possibly matching TRBD1 (6 bases). Between the trimmed V and J ends, which lost 0 bases and 4 bases, there was a span of 12 bases. CDR3 length: 15 amino acids. CDR1 and CDR2 from the germline V gene are ENHRY and SYGVKD. CDR3 coding DNA: TGTGCCATCAGTGAGTCCGGGGGGGCGGTCTATGGCTACACCTTC. Residues: CAISESGGAVYGYTF.

The rearrangement uses TRBV24-1 and TRBJ2-1; D perhaps matches TRBD2 (6 bases). Trimming cost V 1 base and J 0 bases, with 9 bases left between them. Germline V gene data show CDR1 as KGHDR and CDR2 as SFDVKD. There are 16 residues in the CDR3. The CDR3 region has the DNA TGTGCCACCAGTGATTTCGGGGGAAGCTCCTACAATGAGCAGTTCTTC. It codes for CATSDFGGSSYNEQFF.

The J gene is TRBJ1-2, the V gene TRBV2; weak D call: TRBD1 (5 bases). This CDR3 is 12 amino acids long. Germline-derived CDR1 and CDR2 are SNHLY and FYNNEI. The ends were cut back, 6 bases at V and 11 bases at J, with 16 bases in the middle. The CDR3 is CASRLGTVGYTF. For the CDR3, the DNA is TGTGCCAGCAGGCTCGGGACTGTCGGATACACCTTC.

This chain connects TRBV6-1 to TRBJ2-5, with D possibly TRBD2 on 6 matching bases. Deletions cut 1 base from V and 0 bases from J, with 12 bases between. Germline V gene lookup returns CDR1 MNHNS and CDR2 SASEGT. The length of the CDR3 is 16 residues. The CDR3 DNA sequence: TGTGCCAGCAGTGAAGGGAGGGCCGCGTACCAAGAGACCCAGTACTTC. Translation: CASSEGRAAYQETQYF.